This TCR beta chain was found in a study of vaccination effects on CD4 cells after COVID-19. Assay: immunoSEQ multiplex PCR; the TCRdb copy retains only in-frame clones and omits some. The data contain about 24,000 clones, more than 80% of them singletons. Within the ViraFEST assay, antigen-specific CD4+ T cells underwent expansion with viral peptide pools prior to sequencing. Cells that had been cultured for 9 to 10 days were the source of isolated CD4+ T cells. Participants received two doses of either the BNT162b2 or mRNA-1273 vaccine. The study's findings and limits: Clones that were induced by infection or by vaccine showed marked contraction late after vaccination.

In regard to this clone: Its antigen is unknown.

The specimen comprised CD4+ T cells from PBMCs cultured with SARS-CoV-2 spike peptides, sampled after COVID-19 vaccination. This receptor was obtained from a human donor who received a COVID-19 vaccine. Some clones in this sample may be carry-over from other donors' samples.

CDR3 residues: CASLRQNTGELFF. The CDR3, as DNA: TGTGCCTCGCTCCGACAGAACACCGGGGAGCTGTTTTTT. This chain uses TRBV30 with TRBJ2-2; D unclear. Per germline, CDR1 GTSNPN and CDR2 SVGIG (reference sequence). The CDR3 contains 13 residues. With 7 bases removed from V and 1 base from J, the gap between germline ends came to 10 bases.